The 16 T cell receptor beta chains given below trace back to one sample, sequenced in a study of T cell changes during pregnancy in multiple sclerosis. Some clones are missing from TCRdb's copy, which holds only in-frame ones; the method was immunoSEQ multiplex PCR. The repertoire includes approximately 31,000 clones, roughly 91% of them detected once, and 0.41% sits in the top ten. This sample comprised CD4+ T cells from peripheral blood mononuclear cells, obtained in the second trimester of pregnancy. Receptors were obtained from a female donor with multiple sclerosis, enrolled in a pregnancy study.

This chain joins TRBV6-5 and TRBJ1-2; TRBD1 is a possible D gene (5 bases). Germline V lookup: CDR1 MNHEY, CDR2 SVGAGI. The CDR3 contains 14 residues. V was clipped by 0 bases and J by 7 bases, with 12 bases between them. The CDR3 region is CASSYSGREVGYTF. DNA for the CDR3: TGTGCCAGCAGTTACTCTGGCAGGGAAGTTGGCTACACCTTC.

The chain uses TRBV4-2 and TRBJ2-7; 7 positions match TRBD1. The CDR3 consists of 13 residues. V gave up 4 bases and J gave up 3 bases; unmatched junction bases: 3. From germline, CDR1 is LGHNA and CDR2 YNFKEQ. In DNA form, the CDR3 reads TGTGCCAGCAGCCCCGGGACAGTCTACGAGCAGTACTTC. Translation gives CASSPGTVYEQYF.

The chain has TRBV28 and TRBJ1-2; 8 bases align to TRBD1. Trimming removed 9 bases from V and 4 bases from J; junction bases left unmatched: 4. The CDR3 contains 12 residues. CDR1 is MDHEN and CDR2 is SYDVKM in the germline V gene. The CDR3, as DNA: TGTGCCAGTTCTGGACAGGGCTATGGCTACACCTTC. Translating gives CASSGQGYGYTF.

The V and J genes are TRBV29-1 and TRBJ2-7; 7 bases are a match to TRBD2. V lost 7 bases to trimming and J lost 4 bases; unmatched junction nucleotides: 10. Per germline, CDR1 SQVTM and CDR2 ANQGSEA. The CDR3 totals 13 residues. The CDR3 DNA follows: TGCAGCGGCGTGGCTAGCGGAAATTACGAGCAGTACTTC. Its protein is CSGVASGNYEQYF.

The rearrangement links TRBV2 to TRBJ2-2; perhaps TRBD1 as D (5 bases). CDR3 length: 13 residues. Between the trimmed V and J ends, which lost 8 bases and 5 bases, there was a span of 12 bases. CDR1 SNHLY and CDR2 FYNNEI come from the germline V gene. CDR3 region: CASQVRETGELFF. The CDR3 DNA sequence: TGTGCCAGCCAAGTCAGGGAAACCGGGGAGCTGTTTTTT.

The V and J genes are TRBV4-3 and TRBJ2-1; 10 bases agree with TRBD1. V lost 4 bases, J lost 0 bases, and 3 bases stayed unmatched. Germline lookup yields CDR1 LGHNA and CDR2 YSLEER. The CDR3 has 16 amino acids. The CDR3 nucleotides are TGCGCCAGCAGCCGTAGGACAGGGGGCTCCTACAATGAGCAGTTCTTC. This sequence encodes CASSRRTGGSYNEQFF.

This chain links TRBV6-1 with TRBJ1-4; no clear D gene. Per germline, CDR1 MNHNS and CDR2 SASEGT. The V gene lost 2 bases and the J gene lost 7 bases, with 14 bases spanning the gap. The CDR3 consists of 15 residues. CDR3 coding DNA: TGTGCCAGCAGTGAAATTGGCTCGCCCTTTGAAAAACTGTTTTTT. This translates into CASSEIGSPFEKLFF.

This clone was counted a single time. The chain is built from TRBV12-5 and TRBJ1-1, with TRBD1 identical over 8 bases. Trimming at V came to 0 bases and at J to 4 bases, leaving 7 bases not matched to a gene. Per germline, CDR1 LGHNT and CDR2 FRNRAP. This CDR3 spans 16 amino acids. The CDR3 DNA follows: TGTGCTAGTGGTTTGGTAATGGACAGGGACGGCACTGAAGCTTTCTTT. It specifies CASGLVMDRDGTEAFF.

V is TRBV6-5 and J is TRBJ1-2; maybe TRBD1 (6 bases). This CDR3 has 14 amino acids. The V end was cut by 4 bases, the J end by 6 bases, with 15 bases between. CDR1 and CDR2 (germline): MNHEY, SVGAGI. The CDR3 DNA is TGTGCCAGCAGTTGGTCGCGGGGGGGCAATGGCTACACCTTC. Encoded protein: CASSWSRGGNGYTF.

The V call is TRBV30, the J call TRBJ1-1, with D tentatively TRBD1 (5 bases). The ends were cut back, 2 bases at V and 5 bases at J, with 15 bases in the middle. The CDR3 contains 14 residues. From germline, CDR1 is GTSNPN and CDR2 SVGIG (reference sequence). The CDR3 region is CAWSPGLRRTEAFF. The DNA of the CDR3 is TGTGCCTGGAGTCCGGGACTCCGAAGGACTGAAGCTTTCTTT.

This clone occurred once. The chain is built from TRBV30 and TRBJ2-7; 10 nucleotides match TRBD2. The germline V gene encodes CDR1 GTSNPN and CDR2 SVGIG (reference sequence). The J segment lost 2 bases and the V segment lost 0 bases, leaving 4 bases of the junction unmatched. The CDR3 consists of 15 residues. The CDR3 loop reads CAWSVLGLATYEQYF. CDR3 sequence (DNA): TGTGCCTGGAGTGTACTGGGACTAGCGACCTACGAGCAGTACTTC.

The rearrangement links TRBV15 to TRBJ1-2; TRBD1 might be the D (6 bases). The CDR3 contains 14 residues. Trimming pared 0 bases from V and 4 bases from J, leaving 9 bases between. Germline V gene sequence: CDR1 LNHNV, CDR2 YYDKDF (reference sequence). In DNA, the CDR3 is TGTGCCACCAGCAGAGACAGGGGAAGCTATGGCTACACCTTC. It translates to CATSRDRGSYGYTF.

This sequence joins TRBV30 and TRBJ1-3; D remains ambiguous. Deletions cut 2 bases from V and 0 bases from J, with 14 bases between. Looked up from germline, CDR1 is GTSNPN and CDR2 is SVGIG (reference sequence). This CDR3 is 16 amino acids long. The CDR3 sequence: CAWSRGPPSSGNTIYF. DNA for the CDR3: TGTGCCTGGAGTAGAGGGCCTCCCAGCTCTGGAAACACCATATATTTT.

The rearrangement joins TRBV6-5 to TRBJ2-2, with D perhaps TRBD1 (7 bases). Germline CDR1 is MNHEY and CDR2 is SVGAGI. The V gene lost 3 bases and the J gene lost 6 bases, with 17 bases spanning the gap. The CDR3 loop spans 16 amino acids. CDR3 protein: CASSYLGGGGAGELFF. For the CDR3, the DNA is TGTGCCAGCAGTTATTTGGGCGGAGGGGGCGCCGGGGAGCTGTTTTTT.

This chain links TRBV21-1 with TRBJ1-5. TRBV21-1 is marked as a pseudogene. The CDR3 consists of 13 residues. The CDR3: CASSKGAGRPQHF. DNA of the CDR3: TGTGCCAGCAGCAAAGGGGCGGGCAGGCCCCAGCATTTT.

The V call is TRBV6-6, the J call TRBJ1-1; weak D call: TRBD1 (5 bases). CDR1 is MNHNY and CDR2 is SVGAGI in the germline V gene (reference sequence). V was trimmed by 7 bases and J by 7 bases, leaving 13 bases between them. The CDR3 is made up of 12 amino acids. CDR3 amino acids: CASTTSDSEAFF. The CDR3 nucleotides are TGTGCCAGCACCACCTCTGACAGTGAAGCTTTCTTT.